This TCR beta chain derives from a study of blood T cells in healthy people across ages. A sample-barcoded 5' primer and a J-beta primer mix were used in a second PCR of roughly 6 to 11 cycles. A template-switch adaptor containing 12 random nucleotides labeled each cDNA molecule. TCRdb itself ran the 5' RACE reads through MiXCR, one entry per CDR3 protein. This table holds over 700,000 distinct CDR3 sequences, 20% to 30% found once. Samples each yielded at least 6 micrograms of total RNA. V shed 4 bases and J 6 bases; nucleotides not matched to a gene: 8. The V gene's germline CDR1 is MGHDK and CDR2 SYGVNS. The CDR3 contains 15 residues. The data were also submitted as part of a second study, on T cells of mothers and their children. That report notes: The study obtained over 8.5 million TCR beta CDR3 reads per mother and around 3 million per child. No persistent microchimeric T cell clones were detected.

V is TRBV25-1 and J is TRBJ2-1; 8 bases map to TRBD2. The sequenced sample consisted of blood. The source is a boy younger than 18 in good health. Written as DNA, the CDR3 is TGTGCCAGCAGTGCATTCAGCGGGGGCTTCAATGAGCAGTTCTTC. It codes for CASSAFSGGFNEQFF.